Listed below are T cell receptor beta chains from one sample, sequenced in a study of cytomegalovirus exposure and HLA in healthy donors. Data came from immunoSEQ multiplex PCR; TCRdb stores just in-frame clones and leaves some out. The data hold about 55,000 clones, with roughly four fifths observed a single time. Material for sequencing was PBMCs. The receptors derive from a man younger than 40 in good health and CMV-seronegative. CDR3s include the opening cysteine and the closing phenylalanine or tryptophan. The order of the fields is clone size, V gene, J gene, CDR3 protein. A clone size is listed for some rows: how often the clone was seen (once, few, many), or a class if it is expanded.

NA	TRBV4-1	TRBJ1-3	CASSQDRTVSGNTIYF
NA	TRBV9	TRBJ1-5	CASSENAGSNQPQHF
NA	TRBV13	TRBJ2-7	CASSRGPYEQYF
NA	TRBV27	TRBJ2-1	CASSWTSGGVRSYNEQFF
NA	TRBV7-9	TRBJ2-7	CASSLGVSGTLNYEQYF
NA	TRBV5-5	TRBJ2-3	CASSLAQGTGTQYF
NA	TRBV14	TRBJ1-5	CASSLANQPQHF
NA	TRBV27	TRBJ2-2	CASSPPRAVSPGELFF
once	TRBV5-4	TRBJ2-7	CASSVGLAGGAYEQYF
NA	TRBV6-5	TRBJ2-1	CASSIRVSRDNEQFF
NA	TRBV6-5	TRBJ1-5	CASSKQGNQPQHF
once	TRBV19	TRBJ2-1	CASSIGGTVLGLGSYNEQFF
NA	TRBV5-1	TRBJ2-1	CASRERPQGVNEQFF
NA	TRBV6-5	TRBJ1-6	CASRRDSHSHFSLHF
NA	TRBV30	TRBJ1-1	CAWREESAAFF
NA	TRBV30	TRBJ1-4	CAWSRDRGREKLFF
NA	TRBV16	TRBJ1-2	CASSRELQIGYTF
NA	TRBV7-2	TRBJ1-3	CASSLWGGSGNTIYF
NA	TRBV2	TRBJ1-5	CASSGTGSLTQPQHF
NA	TRBV5-5	TRBJ1-1	CASSLVSGRTEAFF
NA	TRBV6-5	TRBJ1-2	CASSSGALYGYTF
NA	TRBV4-1	TRBJ2-7	CASSPFHYIPGQRTYEQYF
NA	TRBV2	TRBJ2-1	CASIRGRTFDNEQFF
NA	TRBV13	TRBJ2-7	CASSLGSQPWEQYF
NA	TRBV4-1	TRBJ1-1	CASSLGRGNTEAFF
NA	TRBV7-7	TRBJ2-5	CASSLAGRQETQYF
NA	TRBV30	TRBJ2-5	CAWSPGDRDQETQYF
NA	TRBV7-3	TRBJ2-1	CASSSGGSSYNEQFF
once	TRBV6-5	TRBJ2-7	CASSSTGMSYEQYF
NA	TRBV4-3	TRBJ2-1	CASSQDAGGTYNEQFF
few	TRBV7-8	TRBJ1-6	CASSLISSYNSPLHF
few	TRBV29-1	TRBJ1-1	CSAAQGAGGTEAFF
NA	TRBV6-6	TRBJ2-2	CASSPGRTGELFF
NA	TRBV21-1	TRBJ2-7	CASRTELYRNRSSYEQYF
once	TRBV5-1	TRBJ1-1	CASSLDAGTGITEAFF
NA	TRBV27	TRBJ1-2	CASYTFRGSYGYTF
NA	TRBV4-3	TRBJ2-7	CASSQGGGAGPGEQYF
NA	TRBV10-3	TRBJ2-5	CATYRALGNSETQYF
NA	TRBV4-3	TRBJ2-1	CASSQDQSRLKRFF
NA	TRBV19	TRBJ1-2	CASSIRQGGGYTF
NA	TRBV6-8	TRBJ1-6	CASSYSTTGVVSPLHF
NA	TRBV5-6	TRBJ2-5	CASSLGPGGPETQYF
NA	TRBV7-9	TRBJ2-5	CASSTTGGRETQYF
NA	TRBV9	TRBJ2-1	CASSAGGGGSSYNEQFF
once	TRBV9	TRBJ2-7	CASSSRTGGEQYF
NA	TRBV7-2	TRBJ2-1	CASSPGGTGFYNEQFF
NA	TRBV4-3	TRBJ1-2	CASRPTGNGGGYTF
NA	TRBV11-3	TRBJ2-5	CASSLQGVGTQYF
NA	TRBV4-3	TRBJ1-2	CASSRRTGNNYGYTF
NA	TRBV7-6	TRBJ2-7	CASSAASGGNGQYF
NA	TRBV4-2	TRBJ1-1	CASSPRQGMNTEAFF
few	TRBV5-5	TRBJ1-3	CASSLASGISGNTIYF
NA	TRBV30	TRBJ1-2	CAWSLSGGYTF